This T cell receptor beta chain appears in the sequencing data of a study of T cell responses to AZD1222 COVID-19 vaccine. Overall study results and limits: Epitopes outside B.1.351 and B.1.1.7 mutated regions reportedly drew nearly half of spike TCRs. Clonal diversity may have been underestimated, and the donors were mostly white British, with more females than males.

The data were produced by immunoSEQ multiplex PCR, yet TCRdb's version contains in-frame clones alone and is incomplete. The sample includes more than 70,000 clones, approximately 90% of them seen just once. A word on this clone: Its specificity is not known.

This CDR3 spans 15 amino acids. Trimming pared 3 bases from V and 7 bases from J, leaving 17 bases between. Germline V gives CDR1 SGHRS, CDR2 YFSETQ. The material was peripheral blood, obtained 28 days after the second AZD1222 dose. This chain joins TRBV5-1 and TRBJ2-1, with TRBD2 as a possible D gene (5 bases). The TCR was taken from an adult who received the AZD1222 COVID-19 vaccine. CDR3 bases: TGCGCCAGCAGCTGGGAGAACTTAGGGTTTAATGAGCAGTTCTTC. Translated: CASSWENLGFNEQFF. Complete variable domain (other parts from reference TRBV5-1 and TRBJ2-1): KAGVTQTPRYLIKTRGQQVTLSCSPISGHRSVSWYQQTPGQGLQFLFEYFSETQRNKGNFPGRFSGRQFSNSRSEMNVSTLELGDSALYLCASSWENLGFNEQFFGPGTRLTVL.